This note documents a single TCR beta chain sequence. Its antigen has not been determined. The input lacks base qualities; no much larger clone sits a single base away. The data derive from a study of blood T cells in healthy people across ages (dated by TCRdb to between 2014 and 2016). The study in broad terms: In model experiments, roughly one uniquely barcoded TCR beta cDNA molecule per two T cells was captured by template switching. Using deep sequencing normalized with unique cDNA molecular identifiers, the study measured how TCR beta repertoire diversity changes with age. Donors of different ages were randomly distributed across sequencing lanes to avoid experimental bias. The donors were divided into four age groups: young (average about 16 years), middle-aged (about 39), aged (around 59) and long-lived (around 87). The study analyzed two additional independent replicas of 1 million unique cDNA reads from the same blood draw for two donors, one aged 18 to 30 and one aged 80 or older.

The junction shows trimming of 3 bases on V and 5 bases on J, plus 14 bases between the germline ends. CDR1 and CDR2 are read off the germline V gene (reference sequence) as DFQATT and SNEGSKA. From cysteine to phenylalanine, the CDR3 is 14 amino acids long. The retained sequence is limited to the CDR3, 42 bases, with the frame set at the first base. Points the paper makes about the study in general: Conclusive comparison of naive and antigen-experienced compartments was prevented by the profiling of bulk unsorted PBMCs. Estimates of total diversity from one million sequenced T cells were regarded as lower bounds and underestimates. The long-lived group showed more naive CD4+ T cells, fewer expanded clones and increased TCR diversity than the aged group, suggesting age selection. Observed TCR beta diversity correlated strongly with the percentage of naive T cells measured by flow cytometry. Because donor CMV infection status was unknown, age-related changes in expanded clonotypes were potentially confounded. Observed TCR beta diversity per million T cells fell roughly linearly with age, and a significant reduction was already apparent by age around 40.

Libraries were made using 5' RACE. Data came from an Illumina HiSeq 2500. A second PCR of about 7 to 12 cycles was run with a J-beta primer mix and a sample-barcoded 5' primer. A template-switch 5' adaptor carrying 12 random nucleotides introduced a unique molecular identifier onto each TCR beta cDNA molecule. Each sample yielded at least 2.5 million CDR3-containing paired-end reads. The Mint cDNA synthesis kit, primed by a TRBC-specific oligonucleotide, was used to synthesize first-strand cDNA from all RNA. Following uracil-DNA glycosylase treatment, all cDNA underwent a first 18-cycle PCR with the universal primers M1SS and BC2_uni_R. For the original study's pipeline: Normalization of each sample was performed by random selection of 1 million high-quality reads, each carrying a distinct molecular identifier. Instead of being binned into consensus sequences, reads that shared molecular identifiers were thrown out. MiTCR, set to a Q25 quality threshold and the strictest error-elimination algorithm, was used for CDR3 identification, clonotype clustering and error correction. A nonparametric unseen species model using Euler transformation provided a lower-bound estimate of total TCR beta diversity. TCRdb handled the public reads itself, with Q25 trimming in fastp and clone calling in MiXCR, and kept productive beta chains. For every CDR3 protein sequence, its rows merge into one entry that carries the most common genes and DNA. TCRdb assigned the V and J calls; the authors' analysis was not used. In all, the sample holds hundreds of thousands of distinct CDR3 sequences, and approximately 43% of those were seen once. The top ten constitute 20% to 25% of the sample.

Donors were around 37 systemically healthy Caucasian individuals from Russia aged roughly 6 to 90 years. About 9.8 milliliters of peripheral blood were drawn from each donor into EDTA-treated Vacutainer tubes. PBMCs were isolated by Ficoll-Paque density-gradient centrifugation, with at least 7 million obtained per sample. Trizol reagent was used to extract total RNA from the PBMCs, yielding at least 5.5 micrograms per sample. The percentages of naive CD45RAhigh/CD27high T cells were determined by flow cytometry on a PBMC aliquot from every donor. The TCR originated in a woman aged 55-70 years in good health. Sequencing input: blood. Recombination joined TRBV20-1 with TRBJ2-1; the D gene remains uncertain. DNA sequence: TGCAGTGCTAGGGTCTATAGAATAGACAATGAGCAGTTCTTC. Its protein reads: CSARVYRIDNEQFF.